The clone carrying this TCR beta chain was detected many times. Study processing details: The study's classifier, a distant-metastasis tool for papillary thyroid cancer, was built using CDR3 differences across clinicopathological groups. TCRdb re-called the PCR reads through MiXCR. It is TCRdb's table, rather than the study itself, that gives the V and J calls and clone size. The table has fewer than 50,000 clones, 28% seen once. Each patient went into thyroid surgery without having received any treatment. These data originate in a study of metastatic and nonmetastatic thyroid tumors. This receptor was identified in a male donor with papillary thyroid cancer or a benign thyroid nodule (not recorded which). Some clones in this sample may be carry-over from other donors' samples. The source material was blood.

The CDR3 region is CASSLTGGGELFF. The CDR3 DNA reads TGTGCCAGCAGCCTGACAGGGGGCGGGGAGCTGTTTTTT. The rearrangement links TRBV12-3 or TRBV12-4 to TRBJ2-2; 9 bases align to TRBD1. V shed 6 bases, J shed 7 bases, and the junction held 3 bases outside the gene matches. The CDR3 is 13 residues long.